The entry below describes one T cell receptor beta chain. Its antigen remains unknown. The data originate from a study of cytomegalovirus exposure and HLA in healthy donors. Whole-study findings and limits: Roughly uniform sequencing depth across donors was assumed, possibly incorrectly. The study found most TCR sequences rare, yet found some public TCRs in many donors.

Amplification used 60 Vbeta primers and 13 Jbeta primers. The table came from immunoSEQ multiplex PCR; TCRdb's copy has only in-frame clones and leaves some out. The table records around 65,000 clones, about four fifths of them present only once. Sequencing used PBMCs. The receptor's source is a woman in her 30s in good health and CMV-seronegative.

The CDR3 loop is CAWRLQGAGTEAFF. CDR3 bases: TGTGCCTGGAGATTACAGGGGGCCGGCACTGAAGCTTTCTTT. This chain uses TRBV30 with TRBJ1-1; the match to TRBD1 covers 9 bases. The CDR3 has 14 amino acids. Trimming took 3 bases from V and 4 from J; bases not matched to a gene: 6. Germline V gene sequence: CDR1 GTSNPN, CDR2 SVGIG (reference sequence).